One sample yielded the 14 T cell receptor beta chains listed below, sequenced in a study of Graves' ophthalmopathy and Graves' hyperthyroidism. The study amplified TCR beta CDR3 regions using RNA transcripts. RT-PCR was first run with HTBI primers, then multiplex PCR in a second round. MiXCR, run by TCRdb on the multiplex PCR reads, gives a single entry per CDR3 protein. The table shows 660,000 or so distinct CDR3 sequences, with about two fifths occurring only once. The sample consisted of peripheral blood. Receptor source: an adult man with Graves' ophthalmopathy.

The chain recombines TRBV7-6 with TRBJ1-1; D is unclear. This CDR3 has 14 residues. The germline V gene has CDR1 SGHVS and CDR2 FNYEAQ. V was cut by 5 bases and J by 1 base, with 11 bases left in between. CDR3 DNA: TGTGCCAGCAGCGTTATACATGGGAACACTGAAGCTTTCTTT. This encodes CASSVIHGNTEAFF.

The chain employs TRBV7-2 and TRBJ1-2, with 8 positions matching TRBD1. This CDR3 has 14 residues. CDR1 and CDR2 from the germline V gene are SGHTA and FQGNSA. The J segment lost 4 bases and the V segment lost 5 bases, leaving 6 bases of the junction unmatched. The CDR3 DNA reads TGTGCCAGCAGCCCGCAGGGGACAGGCTATGGCTACACCTTC. Protein product: CASSPQGTGYGYTF.

Only a few counts were recorded for this clonotype. The gene calls are TRBV4-1 and TRBJ1-4; D ambiguous. The CDR3 has 14 residues. Per the germline V gene, CDR1 is MGHRA and CDR2 is YSYEKL. Trimming cost V 1 base and J 8 bases, with 11 bases left between them. The CDR3 loop reads CASSQVGSVEKLFF. CDR3 coding DNA: TGCGCCAGCAGCCAAGTGGGGTCCGTCGAAAAACTGTTTTTT.

This chain joins TRBV19 and TRBJ2-5, with a weak D call TRBD1 (6 bases). The CDR3 sequence is 17 residues long. The germline V gene encodes CDR1 LNHDA and CDR2 SQIVND (reference sequence). V gave up 1 base and J gave up 5 bases, with 20 bases separating them. CDR3 in amino acids: CASSIAPGVLGDETQYF. The CDR3 DNA reads TGTGCCAGTAGTATAGCACCAGGGGTATTGGGGGATGAGACCCAGTACTTC. Full variable domain (outside the CDR3, taken from reference TRBV19 and TRBJ2-5): DGGITQSPKYLFRKEGQNVTLSCEQNLNHDAMYWYRQDPGQGLRLIYYSQIVNDFQKGDIAEGYSVSREKKESFPLTVTSAQKNPTAFYLCASSIAPGVLGDETQYFGPGTRLLVL.

J is TRBJ2-3 and V is TRBV29-1; the D is unclear. The V end was cut by 4 bases, the J end by 1 base, with 6 bases between. The CDR3 covers 12 residues. Germline V gene sequence: CDR1 SQVTM, CDR2 ANQGSEA. This CDR3 is CSVVPGTDTQYF. The DNA of the CDR3 is TGCAGCGTTGTGCCCGGCACAGATACGCAGTATTTT.

This clonotype has at least ten counts. The chain recombines TRBV7-9 with TRBJ1-6, with D unresolved. The germline CDR1 and CDR2 sequences are SEHNR and FQNEAQ (reference sequence). The CDR3 runs 17 residues. V shed 5 bases and J shed 0 bases, with 14 bases lying between them. The chain's CDR3 is CASSPLESSSYNSPLHF. The DNA for the CDR3 is TGTGCCAGCAGCCCCCTCGAAAGTAGCTCCTATAATTCACCCCTCCACTTT.

Turning to this clonotype: A read error may explain this, as a much larger clone is one base away. Likely a read error: the CDR3 ends without its conserved phenylalanine or tryptophan. The chain uses TRBV24-1 and TRBJ2-5, with TRBD1 identical over 9 bases. The CDR3 sequence is 15 residues long. Germline V CDR1 and CDR2: KGHDR, SFDVKD. V was pared by 3 bases and J by 5 bases, with 6 bases of the junction left unmatched. The CDR3 region is CATSDLRDREETQYL. The CDR3 coding sequence is TGTGCCACCAGTGATCTCCGGGACAGGGAGGAGACCCAGTACTTA.

This clonotype was seen only a few times. This sequence joins TRBV4-2 and TRBJ1-4; 10 positions agree with TRBD1. With 1 base clipped from V and 6 bases from J, the junction kept 8 bases outside the gene matches. This CDR3 has 17 amino acids. Germline V gene sequence: CDR1 LGHNA, CDR2 YNFKEQ. CDR3 residues: CASSQVPPGTGDEKLFF. The CDR3 nucleotides read TGTGCCAGCAGCCAAGTCCCCCCCGGGACAGGGGATGAAAAACTGTTTTTT.

This clonotype was detected many times. The rearrangement joins TRBV12-3 or TRBV12-4 to TRBJ1-4; no reliable D call. The germline V and J ends were trimmed by 6 bases and 8 bases, with 16 bases remaining between them. This CDR3 has 14 amino acids. The DNA for the CDR3 is TGTGCCAGCAGGTCCGGGCCACGCGGCGAAAAACTGTTTTTT. Translated: CASRSGPRGEKLFF.

The V and J genes are TRBV14 and TRBJ1-5; a possible D gene is TRBD1 (6 bases). V lost 3 bases and J 8 bases, leaving 14 bases between the germline ends. The CDR3 covers 14 residues. Looked up from germline, CDR1 is SGHDN and CDR2 is FVKESK. As DNA, the CDR3 is TGTGCCAGCAGCCAGGGGGCGGGATCGGAGCCCCAGCATTTT. It yields the protein CASSQGAGSEPQHF. Full variable domain (remainder filled in from reference TRBV14 and TRBJ1-5): EAGVTQFPSHSVIEKGQTVTLRCDPISGHDNLYWYRRVMGKEIKFLLHFVKESKQDESGMPNNRFLAERTGGTYSTLKVQPAELEDSGVYFCASSQGAGSEPQHFGDGTRLSIL.

The chain links TRBV29-1 to TRBJ2-5; D is unclear. Germline V gene data show CDR1 as SQVTM and CDR2 as ANQGSEA. This CDR3 is built from 11 residues. The V end was cut by 8 bases, the J end by 4 bases, with 11 bases between. The CDR3 nucleotides read TGCAGCCAAGATCGCGGAGAGACCCAGTACTTC. Encoded protein: CSQDRGETQYF.

This clonotype was picked up a small number of times. The J gene is TRBJ2-3, the V gene TRBV7-3; TRBD1 is a possible D gene (6 bases). This CDR3 comprises 15 residues. V lost 5 bases and J lost 4, with 16 bases in between. In germline, CDR1 is SGHTA, CDR2 FQGTGA. CDR3 region: CASSPTGHLSDTQYF. Written as DNA, the CDR3 is TGTGCCAGCAGCCCCACGGGACATCTATCAGATACGCAGTATTTT.

The chain recombines TRBV4-1 with TRBJ1-5; perhaps TRBD1 as D (6 bases). Trimming stripped 3 bases from V and 3 bases from J, with 21 bases between. In germline, CDR1 is MGHRA, CDR2 YSYEKL. This CDR3 is 18 amino acids long. CDR3 coding DNA: TGCGCCAGCAGCCATATGACAGGCCCCAGGGTTCACAATCAGCCCCAGCATTTT. Its translation is CASSHMTGPRVHNQPQHF.

The rearrangement joins TRBV4-2 to TRBJ2-7, with TRBD1 matching over 8 bases. V lost 1 base to trimming and J lost 0 bases; unmatched junction nucleotides: 5. Germline V lookup: CDR1 LGHNA, CDR2 YNFKEQ. The CDR3 covers 16 residues. CDR3 protein: CASSQVRTGISYEQYF. CDR3 in DNA: TGTGCCAGCAGCCAAGTCCGGACAGGGATCTCCTACGAGCAGTACTTC.